The 31 T cell receptor beta chains below were found in one sample sequenced in a study of long-term antiretroviral therapy in people with HIV. An immunoSEQ assay, version v3.0, was performed at survey level. The protocol was immunoSEQ multiplex PCR, while the TCRdb copy is restricted to in-frame clones and leaves out a portion. The sample includes roughly 15,000 clones, about 86% of them seen just once. Sequenced here: unsorted PBMCs, sampled roughly 2.3 years before starting antiretroviral therapy. The receptors were gathered from a woman aged 25 to 39 with HIV.

The chain recombines TRBV7-2 with TRBJ1-4; D is ambiguous. The V gene lost 4 bases and the J gene lost 8 bases, with 11 bases spanning the gap. Germline CDR1 and CDR2: SGHTA and FQGNSA. The CDR3 contains 13 residues. CDR3 sequence: CASSYLRGEKLFF. CDR3 nucleotides: TGTGCCAGCAGCTACCTGCGAGGGGAAAAACTGTTTTTT.

The CDR3 protein is CASSPGTATNEKLFF. The CDR3 bases are TGTGCCAGCTCACCGGGGACTGCAACTAATGAAAAACTGTTTTTT. This chain connects TRBV18 to TRBJ1-4, with D maybe TRBD1 (5 bases). CDR1 is KGHSH and CDR2 is LQKENI in the germline V gene. This CDR3 region has 15 residues. V lost 3 bases and J lost 0, with 8 bases in between.

This clone was picked up one time. The rearrangement links TRBV7-2 to TRBJ1-1; D is undetermined. The CDR3 loop spans 18 amino acids. Per the germline V gene, CDR1 is SGHTA and CDR2 is FQGNSA. V lost 5 bases to trimming and J lost 0 bases, with 22 bases between them. The CDR3: CASSRIGTRTFMNTEAFF. The CDR3 DNA is TGTGCCAGCAGCCGGATCGGAACTAGGACTTTTATGAACACTGAAGCTTTCTTT.

The chain couples TRBV27 to TRBJ2-5; the D gene is possibly TRBD2 (6 bases). The CDR3 consists of 14 residues. Germline V gives CDR1 MNHEY, CDR2 SMNVEV (reference sequence). Trimming stripped 4 bases from V and 5 bases from J, with 14 bases between. The CDR3 here is CASSWSTGGETQYF. The DNA for the CDR3 is TGTGCCAGCAGTTGGTCGACCGGAGGGGAGACCCAGTACTTC.

The chain links TRBV19 to TRBJ2-2; D not certain. Per germline, CDR1 LNHDA and CDR2 SQIVND (reference sequence). This CDR3 comprises 14 residues. V was clipped by 0 bases and J by 6 bases, with 8 bases between them. The CDR3 nucleotides are TGTGCCAGTAGTATAGATCTGACTCCCGGGGAGCTGTTTTTT. Protein sequence: CASSIDLTPGELFF.

The V and J genes are TRBV9 and TRBJ2-3, with TRBD2 matching 8 bases. The V and J ends lost 0 bases and 7 bases, in that order; junction bases with no gene match: 13. Germline V gene lookup returns CDR1 SGDLS and CDR2 YYNGEE. The CDR3 length is 17 residues. DNA for the CDR3: TGTGCCAGCAGCGTAGGAAGCCAGCGCGGGGGGCGGAATACGCAGTATTTT. Translating it yields CASSVGSQRGGRNTQYF.

This chain links TRBV29-1 with TRBJ2-1, with a weak D call TRBD2 (5 bases). Per the germline V gene, CDR1 is SQVTM and CDR2 is ANQGSEA. V lost 4 bases to trimming and J lost 4 bases, with 14 bases between them. The CDR3 is made up of 14 amino acids. CDR3 region: CSVVPAGRYNEQFF. CDR3 nucleotide sequence: TGCAGCGTTGTTCCGGCGGGCCGGTACAATGAGCAGTTCTTC.

The rearrangement joins TRBV27 to TRBJ1-2; D uncertain. Per germline, CDR1 MNHEY and CDR2 SMNVEV (reference sequence). The CDR3 length is 15 residues. The V end lost 6 bases, the J end lost 6 bases, and 20 bases lay between the germline ends. CDR3 loop: CASSELGYRGDGYTF. CDR3 nucleotides: TGTGCCAGCAGCGAACTCGGTTATCGTGGGGATGGCTACACCTTC.

V usage is TRBV10-3 and J usage is TRBJ2-3; D is undetermined. Trimming shortened V by 2 bases and J by 2 bases, and 5 bases separated the two germline ends. The CDR3 contains 13 residues. Germline-derived CDR1 and CDR2 are ENHRY and SYGVKD. CDR3 DNA: TGTGCCATCAGTGAGACAGACACAGATACGCAGTATTTT. Protein product: CAISETDTDTQYF.

The chain carries TRBV6-6 and TRBJ1-1, with D unresolved. Germline CDR1 MNHNY, CDR2 SVGAGI (reference sequence). V was clipped by 4 bases and J by 3 bases, with 6 bases between them. The CDR3 is 12 amino acids. CDR3 loop: CASSSSYTEAFF. The CDR3 nucleotides are TGTGCCAGCAGTTCGTCTTACACTGAAGCTTTCTTT.

The rearrangement links TRBV18 to TRBJ1-6; 7 bases fit TRBD1. Germline V CDR1 and CDR2: KGHSH, LQKENI. The CDR3 consists of 12 residues. The ends lost 4 bases at V and 12 bases at J; junction bases unmatched: 3. For the CDR3, the DNA is TGTGCCAGCTCACGACAGGGTTTACCCCTCCACTTT. As protein: CASSRQGLPLHF.

The chain's CDR3 is CASRNKGGDEQFF. CDR3 in DNA: TGTGCCAGCAGGAACAAGGGAGGCGATGAGCAGTTCTTC. The gene calls are TRBV7-9 and TRBJ2-1; possible D gene TRBD2, 6 bases. The CDR3 extends over 13 amino acids. The V gene's germline CDR1 is SEHNR and CDR2 FQNEAQ (reference sequence). Deletions cut 6 bases from V and 8 bases from J, with 14 bases between.

V and J are TRBV4-1 and TRBJ2-3; 13 nucleotides line up with TRBD2. This CDR3 has 17 residues. V trimming: 4 bases; J trimming: 3 bases; junction bases outside the gene matches: 7. Per germline, CDR1 MGHRA and CDR2 YSYEKL. The CDR3 protein is CASSRGGLAGVTDTQYF. The CDR3, as DNA: TGCGCCAGCAGCCGGGGCGGACTAGCGGGGGTGACAGATACGCAGTATTTT.

The chain has TRBV9 and TRBJ2-7; 7 bases match TRBD2. With V trimmed by 4 bases and J by 1 base, 5 bases remained unmatched. This CDR3 region has 14 residues. CDR1 and CDR2 from the germline V gene are SGDLS and YYNGEE. CDR3 bases: TGTGCCAGCAGCTCGACCGGGGGGTCCTACGAGCAGTACTTC. Amino acid sequence: CASSSTGGSYEQYF.

This chain uses TRBV9 with TRBJ1-1; D may be TRBD1 (6 bases). Trimming pared 1 base from V and 3 bases from J, leaving 7 bases between. CDR3 length: 13 amino acids. The germline gives CDR1 SGDLS, CDR2 YYNGEE. CDR3 sequence: CASSVRGDTEAFF. In DNA, the CDR3 is TGTGCCAGCAGCGTAAGGGGGGACACTGAAGCTTTCTTT.

This clone was counted a single time. The rearrangement uses TRBV19 and TRBJ1-2; 8 bases match TRBD1. V trimming: 4 bases; J trimming: 4 bases; junction bases outside the gene matches: 11. The CDR3 consists of 16 residues. Germline-derived CDR1 and CDR2 are LNHDA and SQIVND (reference sequence). CDR3 DNA sequence: TGTGCCAGTAGTACGACTCGACAGGGGAGGTCCTATGGCTACACCTTC. Translating gives CASSTTRQGRSYGYTF.

This chain's CDR3 is CASSTGTGQAFF. The CDR3 DNA follows: TGCGCCAGCAGCACCGGGACAGGTCAAGCTTTCTTT. The chain employs TRBV5-1 and TRBJ1-1, with TRBD1 matching 8 bases. The CDR3 loop spans 12 amino acids. Germline lookup yields CDR1 SGHRS and CDR2 YFSETQ. Losses at the gene ends were 4 bases for V and 9 bases for J; bases not matched to a gene: 5.

The CDR3 is CASSSRGGSGNTIYF. The CDR3 nucleotides are TGTGCCAGCAGCTCCAGGGGGGGATCTGGAAACACCATATATTTT. The chain is built from TRBV7-2 and TRBJ1-3; 7 nucleotides line up with TRBD1. V lost 4 bases, J lost 1 base, and 4 bases stayed unmatched. From germline, CDR1 is SGHTA and CDR2 FQGNSA. The CDR3 runs 15 residues.

The J gene is TRBJ2-7, the V gene TRBV30; D uncertain. V shed 1 base and J shed 0 bases, with 7 bases lying between them. Germline V CDR1 and CDR2: GTSNPN, SVGIG (reference sequence). This CDR3 has 13 residues. The CDR3, as DNA: TGTGCCTGGAGTGGGCGGAGCTCCTACGAGCAGTACTTC. This encodes CAWSGRSSYEQYF.

This chain joins TRBV27 and TRBJ1-2; D gene unclear. The germline CDR1 and CDR2 sequences are MNHEY and SMNVEV (reference sequence). Trimming pared 3 bases from V and 7 bases from J, leaving 15 bases between. The CDR3 spans 14 residues. Written as DNA, the CDR3 is TGTGCCAGCAGTTTGGGAAGTCGGTCGAGTGGCTACACCTTC. Its protein product is CASSLGSRSSGYTF.

The chain couples TRBV7-2 to TRBJ2-1, with 12 bases identical to TRBD2. Germline V gene sequence: CDR1 SGHTA, CDR2 FQGNSA. After removal of 1 base from V and 8 bases from J, the junction contained 6 bases not matched to a gene. CDR3 length: 16 residues. CDR3 region: CASSLVLAGGQDEQFF. The DNA for the CDR3 is TGTGCCAGCAGCTTAGTACTAGCGGGGGGTCAGGATGAGCAGTTCTTC. The full variable domain, its missing parts supplied by reference TRBV7-2 and TRBJ2-1, is GAGVSQSPSNKVTEKGKDVELRCDPISGHTALYWYRQSLGQGLEFLIYFQGNSAPDKSGLPSDRFSAERTGGSVSTLTIQRTQQEDSAVYLCASSLVLAGGQDEQFFGPGTRLTVL.

The chain is built from TRBV19 and TRBJ2-7, with 7 bases matching TRBD1. Trimming at V came to 1 base and at J to 4 bases, leaving 4 bases not matched to a gene. CDR3 length: 14 residues. Germline CDR1 reads LNHDA; CDR2 reads SQIVND (reference sequence). The CDR3 nucleotides are TGTGCCAGTAGTATAGGACAGGGTGGGTACGAGCAGTACTTC. Protein product: CASSIGQGGYEQYF.

The chain is built from TRBV6-1 and TRBJ1-4; 8 bases agree with TRBD1. After removal of 0 bases from V and 8 bases from J, the junction contained 5 bases not matched to a gene. The germline V gene has CDR1 MNHNS and CDR2 SASEGT. The CDR3 runs to 15 residues. CDR3 sequence: CASSEALWTGEKLFF. CDR3 bases: TGTGCCAGCAGTGAAGCCCTATGGACAGGGGAAAAACTGTTTTTT.

This chain links TRBV29-1 with TRBJ2-3; a possible D gene is TRBD2 (6 bases). V lost 7 bases and J lost 3, with 23 bases in between. Germline loops: CDR1 SQVTM, CDR2 ANQGSEA. This CDR3 has 16 amino acids. CDR3 region: CSGLRDLSGGTDTQYF. CDR3 DNA sequence: TGCAGCGGGCTTCGGGACCTGTCTGGAGGGACAGATACGCAGTATTTT.

J is TRBJ2-6 and V is TRBV2, with D uncertain. V dropped 7 bases and J dropped 4 bases, with 5 bases sitting between them. CDR1 and CDR2 from the germline V gene are SNHLY and FYNNEI. The CDR3 sequence is 12 residues long. The DNA of the CDR3 is TGTGCCAGCACTCCCGGGGCCAACGTCCTGACTTTC. Amino acids: CASTPGANVLTF.

This chain joins TRBV11-2 and TRBJ2-3; 13 bases are a match to TRBD2. Germline V gene lookup returns CDR1 SGHAT and CDR2 FQNNGV. The CDR3 has 17 amino acids. Trimming removed 4 bases from V and 2 bases from J; junction bases left unmatched: 6. The CDR3: CASSSGLAGANTDTQYF. The CDR3, as DNA: TGTGCCAGCAGCTCCGGACTAGCGGGGGCCAACACAGATACGCAGTATTTT. Drawing the rest from reference TRBV11-2 and TRBJ2-3, the complete variable domain is EAGVAQSPRYKIIEKRQSVAFWCNPISGHATLYWYQQILGQGPKLLIQFQNNGVVDDSQLPKDRFSAERLKGVDSTLKIQPAKLEDSAVYLCASSSGLAGANTDTQYFGPGTRLTVL.

The rearrangement joins TRBV7-2 to TRBJ1-2, with D possibly TRBD1 on 5 matching bases. V dropped 5 bases and J dropped 1 base, with 11 bases sitting between them. Germline CDR1 is SGHTA and CDR2 is FQGNSA. The CDR3 covers 14 residues. CDR3 DNA sequence: TGTGCCAGCAGCCTAAGGGACGGTAACTATGGCTACACCTTC. Translation gives CASSLRDGNYGYTF.

Regarding this clone: One end of the junction varies from germline; a read error may be responsible. V gene TRBV10-3 combines with J gene TRBJ1-4; D unresolved. The germline CDR1 and CDR2 sequences are ENHRY and SYGVKD. The CDR3 extends over 13 amino acids. The CDR3 region has the DNA TGTGCCAGCAGTACTGGTAATCGAGAAAAACTGTTTTTT. It translates to CASSTGNREKLFF.

The chain joins TRBV5-1 to TRBJ2-6, with unresolved D. Germline CDR1 SGHRS, CDR2 YFSETQ. CDR3 length: 15 amino acids. Trimming left V 6 bases short and J 4 bases short, with 14 bases between. CDR3 DNA sequence: TGCGCCAGCAAACCTACCTCGTCCGGGGCCAACGTCCTGACTTTC. Protein: CASKPTSSGANVLTF.

The chain uses TRBV27 and TRBJ2-3; 8 nucleotides match TRBD2. This CDR3 spans 17 amino acids. CDR1 and CDR2 from the germline V gene are MNHEY and SMNVEV (reference sequence). With 2 bases clipped from V and 0 bases from J, the junction kept 7 bases outside the gene matches. The CDR3 loop is CASSLGAGGASTDTQYF. The CDR3 region has the DNA TGTGCCAGCAGTTTAGGGGCGGGGGGAGCTAGCACAGATACGCAGTATTTT.

This clone was found once. This chain links TRBV6-6 with TRBJ2-7, with 7 nucleotides matching TRBD1. Trimming removed 2 bases from V and 2 bases from J; junction bases left unmatched: 3. This CDR3 spans 14 amino acids. Germline CDR1 is MNHNY and CDR2 is SVGAGI (reference sequence). CDR3 coding DNA: TGTGCCAGCAGTTACGAAGACAGGGCCTACGAGCAGTACTTC. The encoded protein is CASSYEDRAYEQYF.